This TCR beta chain was found in a study of beta chain features in type 1 diabetes. Whole-study findings and limits: People with Type 1 diabetes carried modestly yet significantly shorter TCRB CDR3s in all four CD4+ subsets. For patients, the naive, central memory and Treg TCRB repertoires appeared more alike than for healthy donors.

What was sequenced were expressed TCRB transcripts, since all of the isolated RNA had been reverse transcribed. Method: immunoSEQ multiplex PCR; TCRdb's copy keeps in-frame clones and lacks some. The data contain under 300,000 clones, roughly 8% of them singletons. The ends lost 0 bases at V and 11 bases at J; junction bases unmatched: 12. CDR1 SGHRS and CDR2 YFSETQ come from the germline V gene. This CDR3 is 16 amino acids long. Turning to this clone: Antigen specificity is unknown.

Material: central memory CD4+ T cells from blood. The TCR comes from a woman between 18 and 29 years old in good health. V gene TRBV5-1 combines with J gene TRBJ1-4, with TRBD1 matching over 8 bases. The DNA for the CDR3 is TGCGCCAGCAGCTTGGCCCCCTCTGACAGGGGAGGTAAACTGTTTTTT. It specifies CASSLAPSDRGGKLFF.